Below are 27 T cell receptor beta chains sequenced from a single sample in a study of cytomegalovirus exposure and HLA in healthy donors. PCR was performed using 60 Vbeta and 13 Jbeta primers. Profiled with immunoSEQ multiplex PCR; TCRdb holds only in-frame clones, not every one. This sample yields roughly 300,000 clones, of which 75% to 90% are seen a single time; less than 4.5% belongs to the top ten. Sequencing input: PBMCs. All receptors derive from a man aged 40-55 years in good health and CMV-seropositive.

Details on this clone: Other DNA sequences in this specimen translate into the identical CDR3. The chain combines TRBV27 with TRBJ2-7, with 10 bases identical to TRBD2. In germline, CDR1 is MNHEY, CDR2 SMNVEV (reference sequence). CDR3 length: 14 amino acids. The V segment lost 3 bases and the J segment 4 bases; nucleotides outside the gene matches: 3. CDR3 coding DNA: TGTGCCAGCAGTTTGTTAGCGGGAGGATACGAGCAGTACTTC. Translation gives CASSLLAGGYEQYF.

This clone has a single count. The chain recombines TRBV27 with TRBJ2-5; 9 bases are shared with TRBD2. In germline, CDR1 is MNHEY, CDR2 SMNVEV (reference sequence). This CDR3 contains 15 residues. Trimming at V came to 6 bases and at J to 5 bases, leaving 10 bases not matched to a gene. This CDR3 is CASSPNSGSGETQYF. The CDR3 DNA follows: TGTGCCAGCAGCCCTAATAGCGGGAGTGGGGAGACCCAGTACTTC.

As regards this clone: Relative to the germline gene, one junction end is altered; a read error may explain this. The J gene is TRBJ2-7, the V gene TRBV7-9, with 7 bases that match TRBD1. The CDR3 contains 14 residues. Germline V gives CDR1 SEHNR, CDR2 FQNEAQ (reference sequence). The CDR3 bases are TGTTCCAGCAGCTTAGCACAGGGGCCCTACGAGCAGTACTTC. It codes for CSSSLAQGPYEQYF.

V is TRBV28 and J is TRBJ2-1, with a weak D call TRBD2 (5 bases). The length of the CDR3 is 14 residues. The germline gives CDR1 MDHEN, CDR2 SYDVKM. V lost 9 bases to trimming and J lost 0 bases, with 12 bases between them. The CDR3 spells CASERQSSYNEQFF. CDR3 nucleotide sequence: TGTGCCAGTGAGCGGCAAAGCTCCTACAATGAGCAGTTCTTC.

The chain recombines TRBV2 with TRBJ2-7; TRBD2 aligns across 11 bases. The CDR3 is 13 amino acids. The V segment lost 10 bases and the J segment 2 bases; nucleotides outside the gene matches: 4. CDR1 SNHLY and CDR2 FYNNEI come from the germline V gene. The CDR3: CATRLAGTYEQYF. CDR3 bases: TGTGCCACCAGACTAGCGGGGACCTACGAGCAGTACTTC.

The V gene is TRBV4-3, the J gene TRBJ2-5; a possible D gene is TRBD2 (5 bases). The CDR3 is 15 residues long. Trimming shortened V by 0 bases and J by 2 bases, and 10 bases separated the two germline ends. The germline CDR1 and CDR2 sequences are LGHNA and YSLEER. CDR3 DNA sequence: TGCGCCAGCAGCCAAGATCCCGGGGATCAAGAGACCCAGTACTTC. Translating gives CASSQDPGDQETQYF.

This clone has only one observation. The chain has TRBV28 and TRBJ1-3; 8 bases align to TRBD1. This CDR3 contains 15 residues. Germline loops: CDR1 MDHEN, CDR2 SYDVKM. With 6 bases clipped from V and 4 bases from J, the junction kept 8 bases outside the gene matches. The CDR3 is CASSPGQVVGNTIYF. CDR3 bases: TGTGCCAGCAGCCCGGGACAGGTAGTGGGAAACACCATATATTTT. Full variable domain (outside the CDR3, taken from reference TRBV28 and TRBJ1-3): DVKVTQSSRYLVKRTGEKVFLECVQDMDHENMFWYRQDPGLGLRLIYFSYDVKMKEKGDIPEGYSVSREKKERFSLILESASTNQTSMYLCASSPGQVVGNTIYFGEGSWLTVV.

This chain links TRBV29-1 with TRBJ2-5, with 7 bases lining up with TRBD2. This CDR3 contains 12 residues. Germline V gene sequence: CDR1 SQVTM, CDR2 ANQGSEA. The CDR3 DNA follows: TGCAGTGCCGCCCCTAGCGGAGAGACCCAGTACTTC. Its protein is CSAAPSGETQYF.

This chain uses TRBV27 with TRBJ2-7, with 14 bases identical to TRBD2. The CDR3 is made up of 14 amino acids. Germline CDR1 MNHEY, CDR2 SMNVEV (reference sequence). V trimming: 5 bases; J trimming: 11 bases; junction bases outside the gene matches: 8. The CDR3 protein is CASSPGLAGVPEYF. CDR3 sequence (DNA): TGTGCCAGCAGTCCGGGACTAGCGGGAGTCCCCGAGTACTTC.

V and J are TRBV4-1 and TRBJ1-5; TRBD1 matches 12 bases. The CDR3 totals 20 residues. Germline loops: CDR1 MGHRA, CDR2 YSYEKL. J was trimmed by 0 bases and V by 4 bases; bases with no gene match: 13. The CDR3: CASSPGQGASAAYSNQPQHF. CDR3 bases: TGCGCCAGCAGCCCGGGACAGGGGGCGAGTGCGGCCTATAGCAATCAGCCCCAGCATTTT.

This sequence joins TRBV6-5 and TRBJ2-7; D ambiguous. The CDR3 covers 14 residues. Germline V CDR1 and CDR2: MNHEY, SVGAGI. V was clipped by 2 bases and J by 2 bases, with 10 bases between them. The CDR3 sequence: CASSYRTAPYEQYF. The CDR3, as DNA: TGTGCCAGCAGTTACCGAACAGCTCCCTACGAGCAGTACTTC.

The V and J genes are TRBV6-5 and TRBJ2-7; no firm D call. V was cut by 6 bases and J by 5 bases, with 20 bases left in between. This CDR3 spans 15 amino acids. The germline gives CDR1 MNHEY, CDR2 SVGAGI. The CDR3 DNA reads as TGTGCCAGCAGCCGAACACCCCGCACCGTAAACGAGCAGTACTTC. Protein product: CASSRTPRTVNEQYF.

The chain carries TRBV7-8 and TRBJ2-1, with a weak D call TRBD2 (7 bases). The CDR3 covers 17 residues. V gave up 6 bases and J gave up 5 bases, with 23 bases separating them. Germline V gene data show CDR1 as SGHVS and CDR2 as FQNEAQ. The CDR3, as DNA: TGTGCCAGCAGGCAAGGGGGGGGGTCGGATTTCAACAATGAGCAGTTCTTC. Translating gives CASRQGGGSDFNNEQFF.

V gene TRBV28 combines with J gene TRBJ1-5, with D perhaps TRBD1 (5 bases). Germline lookup yields CDR1 MDHEN and CDR2 SYDVKM. This CDR3 is built from 15 residues. V was shortened by 3 bases and J by 3 bases, with 12 bases between the two germline ends. CDR3 DNA: TGTGCCAGCAGTTTGCCCCAGGGTTCCAATCAGCCCCAGCATTTT. Translated, it gives CASSLPQGSNQPQHF.

This rearrangement joins TRBV6-5 to TRBJ2-1; possible D gene TRBD1, 5 bases. V shed 2 bases and J shed 1 base, with 9 bases lying between them. Germline lookup yields CDR1 MNHEY and CDR2 SVGAGI. The CDR3 is 15 amino acids. The CDR3 nucleotides are TGTGCCAGCAGTTACGCGGACAATTCCTACAATGAGCAGTTCTTC. It is translated as CASSYADNSYNEQFF.

The gene calls are TRBV30 and TRBJ2-7; D possibly corresponds to TRBD2 (6 bases). The CDR3 loop spans 14 amino acids. Between the trimmed V and J ends, which lost 1 base and 2 bases, there was a span of 12 bases. Germline-derived CDR1 and CDR2 are GTSNPN and SVGIG (reference sequence). The CDR3 reads CAWSGTSITYEQYF. The CDR3 DNA sequence: TGTGCCTGGAGTGGTACTAGCATCACCTACGAGCAGTACTTC.

The chain carries TRBV7-2 and TRBJ2-7; D call uncertain. The germline V gene has CDR1 SGHTA and CDR2 FQGNSA. This CDR3 spans 13 amino acids. Trimming shortened V by 8 bases and J by 6 bases, and 17 bases separated the two germline ends. The CDR3 DNA sequence: TGTGCCAGCGGCGGAACCCACTCGGGCGAGCAGTACTTC. This encodes CASGGTHSGEQYF.

This clone was observed a single time. This chain uses TRBV5-4 with TRBJ2-5; the D gene is possibly TRBD1 (6 bases). Between the trimmed V and J ends, which lost 0 bases and 3 bases, there was a span of 12 bases. Germline CDR1 SGHNT, CDR2 YYREEE (reference sequence). CDR3 size: 15 residues. This CDR3 is CASSLGQGIKETQYF. The DNA for the CDR3 is TGTGCCAGCAGCTTGGGTCAGGGGATTAAAGAGACCCAGTACTTC.

The CDR3 bases are TGTGCCAGCAGCTCTACAGTGAACACTGAAGCTTTCTTT. It specifies CASSSTVNTEAFF. This chain uses TRBV7-9 with TRBJ1-1, with D uncertain. The germline CDR1 and CDR2 sequences are SEHNR and FQNEAQ (reference sequence). Trimming removed 4 bases from V and 0 bases from J, with 6 bases in between. The CDR3 has 13 amino acids.

CDR3 region: CASSPLAGAWDTQYF. CDR3 bases: TGTGCCAGCAGCCCACTAGCGGGAGCTTGGGATACGCAGTATTTT. The genes are TRBV7-3 and TRBJ2-3; TRBD2 agrees at 11 bases. CDR3 size: 15 residues. V trimming: 5 bases; J trimming: 6 bases; junction bases outside the gene matches: 7. Germline lookup yields CDR1 SGHTA and CDR2 FQGTGA.

The V and J genes are TRBV12-5 and TRBJ2-5; weak D call: TRBD1 (6 bases). The length of the CDR3 is 13 residues. V lost 2 bases, J lost 5 bases, and 9 bases lay in between. The germline CDR1 and CDR2 sequences are LGHNT and FRNRAP. The CDR3 DNA is TGTGCTAGTGGTTTGAGGGGGTTGGAGACCCAGTACTTC. Translated, it gives CASGLRGLETQYF.

The J gene is TRBJ1-2, the V gene TRBV5-1, with D perhaps TRBD1 (5 bases). V was clipped by 0 bases and J by 3 bases, with 18 bases between them. This CDR3 spans 17 amino acids. Germline values: CDR1 SGHRS, CDR2 YFSETQ. CDR3 loop: CASSLDRGVTDDYGYTF. CDR3 nucleotides: TGCGCCAGCAGCTTGGATCGGGGGGTGACAGATGACTATGGCTACACCTTC. The variable domain in full, with the rest retrieved from reference TRBV5-1 and TRBJ1-2, is KAGVTQTPRYLIKTRGQQVTLSCSPISGHRSVSWYQQTPGQGLQFLFEYFSETQRNKGNFPGRFSGRQFSNSRSEMNVSTLELGDSALYLCASSLDRGVTDDYGYTFGSGTRLTVV.

This clone was recorded only once. The chain links TRBV27 to TRBJ2-5; a possible D gene is TRBD1 (6 bases). This CDR3 comprises 14 residues. Trimming cost V 4 bases and J 0 bases, with 9 bases left between them. In germline, CDR1 is MNHEY, CDR2 SMNVEV (reference sequence). DNA for the CDR3: TGTGCCAGCAGTTCCCAGGGGCACCAAGAGACCCAGTACTTC. The encoded protein is CASSSQGHQETQYF.

This chain uses TRBV18 with TRBJ2-5; 8 bases are a match to TRBD1. There are 14 residues in the CDR3. The trim removed 2 bases at V and 9 bases at J, leaving 8 bases unmatched. Per germline, CDR1 KGHSH and CDR2 LQKENI. The CDR3 loop is CASSPEDRVGAQYF. DNA for the CDR3: TGTGCCAGCTCACCAGAGGACAGGGTGGGGGCCCAGTACTTC.

This chain joins TRBV5-1 and TRBJ2-2; TRBD1 matches 10 bases. The J segment lost 1 base and the V segment lost 3 bases, leaving 0 bases of the junction unmatched. The CDR3 extends over 15 amino acids. Germline assignment: CDR1 SGHRS and CDR2 YFSETQ. In DNA, the CDR3 is TGCGCCAGCAGCTGGACAGGGGGGAACACCGGGGAGCTGTTTTTT. Protein sequence: CASSWTGGNTGELFF.

The V call is TRBV28, the J call TRBJ1-2, with TRBD1 as a possible D gene (5 bases). Between the trimmed V and J ends, which lost 8 bases and 5 bases, there was a span of 18 bases. The CDR3 length is 14 residues. Germline loops: CDR1 MDHEN, CDR2 SYDVKM. The CDR3 DNA is TGTGCCAGCCGGGGAGGGGAATCTTTATATGGCTACACCTTC. The encoded protein is CASRGGESLYGYTF.

The V and J genes are TRBV10-1 and TRBJ2-1; tentative D call: TRBD1 (5 bases). Germline lookup yields CDR1 WNHNN and CDR2 SYGVQD (reference sequence). The V gene lost 2 bases and the J gene lost 6 bases, with 20 bases spanning the gap. The CDR3 runs 17 residues. The CDR3 reads CASSEIRVYTQGNEQFF. The CDR3 region has the DNA TGCGCCAGCAGTGAGATTCGCGTCTACACCCAGGGCAATGAGCAGTTCTTC.